The rows below give T cell receptor beta chains drawn from one sample of a study of metastatic and nonmetastatic thyroid tumors. Using MiXCR, TCRdb re-called clones from the PCR reads. The sample shows around 20,000 clones, roughly 12% of them seen only once. What was sequenced was blood. The source is a female donor with papillary thyroid cancer or a benign thyroid nodule (not recorded which). Some clones in this sample may be carry-over from other donors' samples. The CDR3 runs from the conserved cysteine through the conserved F or W. Fields, in order: clone size, V gene, D gene, J gene, CDR3 protein, CDR3 DNA. A D gene is named only where the DNA matches it firmly. Rows may omit the clone size; those that give it use once, few, many or a size class.

many	TRBV9	NA	TRBJ1-6	CASSVGEDRYSYNSPLHF	TGTGCCAGCAGCGTAGGGGAGGACAGATACTCCTATAATTCACCCCTCCACTTT
NA	TRBV4-2	NA	TRBJ1-2	CASSQAIAANYGYTF	TGTGCCAGCAGCCAGGCAATCGCAGCTAACTATGGCTACACCTTC
many	TRBV5-1	NA	TRBJ2-6	CASSIQGSVGANVLTF	TGCGCCAGCAGCATCCAGGGCTCGGTTGGGGCCAACGTCCTGACTTTC
medium-sized	TRBV27	TRBD2	TRBJ2-7	CASRVTSVNYEQYF	TGTGCCAGTCGGGTGACTAGCGTCAACTACGAGCAGTACTTC
many	TRBV11-3	NA	TRBJ2-3	CASSLVGDTQYF	TGTGCCAGCAGCTTAGTTGGAGATACGCAGTATTTT
many	TRBV2	NA	TRBJ1-1	CASSEVGRSNTEAFF	TGTGCCAGCAGTGAAGTAGGACGTTCGAACACTGAAGCTTTCTTT
many	TRBV6-1	TRBD1	TRBJ2-7	CASSPRDRDIDEQYF	TGTGCCAGCAGTCCCCGGGACAGGGACATTGACGAGCAGTACTTC
many	TRBV7-2	NA	TRBJ2-7	CASSLAGTPYEQYF	TGTGCCAGCAGCTTAGCAGGCACCCCGTACGAGCAGTACTTC
few	TRBV27	NA	TRBJ1-2	CASISTRSPTGHGYTF	TGTGCCAGCATTTCCACCCGATCCCCCACTGGGCATGGCTACACCTTC
many	TRBV9	NA	TRBJ2-7	CASSVEAAVGYEQYF	TGTGCCAGCAGCGTCGAGGCAGCCGTTGGTTACGAGCAGTACTTC
many	TRBV14	TRBD1	TRBJ1-2	CASSLLPGTGTANYGYTF	TGTGCCAGCAGCCTTCTCCCCGGGACAGGGACGGCTAACTATGGCTACACCTTC
many	TRBV5-1	NA	TRBJ2-5	CASSETVYQETQYF	TGCGCCAGCAGCGAGACGGTGTACCAAGAGACCCAGTACTTC
medium-sized	TRBV28	NA	TRBJ2-2	CASSPPVTGELFF	TGTGCCAGCAGTCCCCCGGTTACCGGGGAGCTGTTTTTT
NA	TRBV3-1	NA	TRBJ2-7	CASSLKGTAYEQYF	TGTGCCAGCAGCCTCAAAGGGACTGCCTACGAGCAGTACTTC
many	TRBV20-1	NA	TRBJ1-1	CSASRTVNTEAFF	TGCAGTGCTAGCCGGACAGTGAACACTGAAGCTTTCTTT
few	TRBV20-1	TRBD2	TRBJ2-3	CSAPTAGVQDTQYF	TGCAGTGCCCCAACAGCGGGAGTACAAGATACGCAGTACTTT
many	TRBV28	NA	TRBJ2-7	CASAPGQPPYEQYF	TGTGCCAGCGCCCCCGGGCAACCTCCCTACGAGCAGTACTTC
many	TRBV9	NA	TRBJ1-5	CASSRGHGNQPQHF	TGTGCCAGCAGCCGGGGCCATGGGAATCAGCCCCAGCATTTT
medium-sized	TRBV7-3	TRBD2	TRBJ2-2	CASSLSRWERGSNTGELFF	TGTGCCAGCAGCTTATCACGCTGGGAGCGGGGATCGAACACCGGGGAGCTGTTTTTT
few	TRBV30	TRBD1	TRBJ2-1	CAWATGTGSNEQFF	TGTGCCTGGGCCACCGGGACAGGGTCAAATGAGCAGTTCTTC
few	TRBV6-1	NA	TRBJ1-1	CASSSDTMNTEAFF	TGTGCCAGCAGTTCGGACACCATGAACACTGAAGCTTTCTTT
medium-sized	TRBV12-3/TRBV12-4	NA	TRBJ2-5	CASRKRETQYF	TGTGCCAGCAGGAAACGGGAGACCCAGTACTTC
NA	TRBV7-9	NA	TRBJ2-7	CASSPTDGISYEQYF	TGTGCCAGCAGCCCAACGGACGGTATCTCCTACGAGCAGTACTTC
NA	TRBV13	NA	TRBJ1-2	CASTSYGNGYTF	TGTGCCAGCACCAGTTACGGGAATGGCTACACCTTC
many	TRBV6-5	NA	TRBJ2-3	CASSYPDTQYF	TGTGCCAGCAGTTACCCAGATACGCAGTATTTT
medium-sized	TRBV6-1	NA	TRBJ2-7	CASSGVARLSYEQYF	TGTGCCAGCAGTGGGGTAGCGAGGCTCTCCTACGAGCAGTACTTC
many	TRBV9	TRBD2	TRBJ2-2	CASSVRRGEGNTGELFF	TGTGCCAGCAGCGTACGTCGGGGGGAAGGGAACACCGGGGAGCTGTTTTTT
many	TRBV4-1	NA	TRBJ2-7	CASIGILYEQYF	TGCGCCAGCATAGGTATTCTCTACGAGCAGTACTTC